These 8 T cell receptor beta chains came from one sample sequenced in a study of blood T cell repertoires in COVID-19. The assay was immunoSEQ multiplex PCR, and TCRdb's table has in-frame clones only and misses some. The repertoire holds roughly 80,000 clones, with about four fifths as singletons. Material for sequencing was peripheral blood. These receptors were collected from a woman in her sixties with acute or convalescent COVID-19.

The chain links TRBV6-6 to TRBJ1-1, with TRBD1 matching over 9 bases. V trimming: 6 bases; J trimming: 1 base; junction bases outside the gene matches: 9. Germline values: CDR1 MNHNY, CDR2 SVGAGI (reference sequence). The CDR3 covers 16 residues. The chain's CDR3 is CASSHNRGLRNTEAFF. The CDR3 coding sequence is TGTGCCAGCAGCCATAACAGGGGGCTTAGGAACACTGAAGCTTTCTTT.

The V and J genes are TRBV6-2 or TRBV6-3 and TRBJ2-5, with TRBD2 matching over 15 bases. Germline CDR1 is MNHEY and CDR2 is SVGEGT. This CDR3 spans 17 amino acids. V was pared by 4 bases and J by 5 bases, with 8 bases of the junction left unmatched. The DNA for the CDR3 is TGTGCCAGCAGTTCCGGGACTAGCGGGGGGCCGGGGGAGACCCAGTACTTC. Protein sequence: CASSSGTSGGPGETQYF.

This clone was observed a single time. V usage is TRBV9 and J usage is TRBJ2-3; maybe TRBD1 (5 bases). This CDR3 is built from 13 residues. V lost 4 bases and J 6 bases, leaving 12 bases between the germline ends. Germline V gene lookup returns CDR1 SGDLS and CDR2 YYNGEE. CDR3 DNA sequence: TGTGCCAGCAGCCCGACCCCAGGGGATACGCAGTATTTT. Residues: CASSPTPGDTQYF.

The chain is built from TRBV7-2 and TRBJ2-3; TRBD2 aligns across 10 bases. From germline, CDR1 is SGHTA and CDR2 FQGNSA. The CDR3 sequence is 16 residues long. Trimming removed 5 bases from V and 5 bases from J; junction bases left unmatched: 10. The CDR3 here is CASSMLAGGAGDTQYF. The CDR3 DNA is TGTGCCAGCAGCATGTTAGCGGGGGGAGCGGGAGATACGCAGTATTTT.

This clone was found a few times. CDR3 loop: CASSYSGPGRGTEAFF. The CDR3 coding sequence is TGTGCCAGCAGTTACTCGGGGCCAGGGAGGGGCACTGAAGCTTTCTTT. V usage is TRBV6-5 and J usage is TRBJ1-1; tentative D call: TRBD1 (5 bases). The germline gives CDR1 MNHEY, CDR2 SVGAGI. Trimming took off 0 bases at V and 4 bases at J, with 15 bases between the two ends. This CDR3 region has 16 residues.

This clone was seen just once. CDR3 amino acids: CAITRRGGENEQFF. The CDR3 DNA is TGTGCCATCACGAGGCGGGGGGGCGAAAATGAGCAGTTCTTC. The rearrangement links TRBV10-3 to TRBJ2-1; 9 nucleotides line up with TRBD2. CDR3 length: 14 amino acids. CDR1 and CDR2 from the germline V gene are ENHRY and SYGVKD. Trimming removed 7 bases from V and 7 bases from J; junction bases left unmatched: 8.

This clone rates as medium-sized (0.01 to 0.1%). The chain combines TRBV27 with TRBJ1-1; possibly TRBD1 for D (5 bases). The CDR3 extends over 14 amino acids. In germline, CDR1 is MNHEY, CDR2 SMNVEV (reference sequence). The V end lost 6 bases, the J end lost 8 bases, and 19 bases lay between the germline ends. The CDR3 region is CASRSHQSTDEAFF. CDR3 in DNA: TGTGCCAGCAGATCACACCAATCGACAGACGAAGCTTTCTTT.

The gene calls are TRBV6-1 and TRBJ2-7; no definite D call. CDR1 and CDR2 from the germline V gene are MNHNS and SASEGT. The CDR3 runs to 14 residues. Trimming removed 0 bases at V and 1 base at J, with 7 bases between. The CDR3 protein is CASSEAESSYEQYF. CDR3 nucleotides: TGTGCCAGCAGTGAAGCCGAGTCTTCCTACGAGCAGTACTTC.